Each of the 6 T cell receptor beta chains below was sequenced from the same sample in a study of beta chain features in type 1 diabetes. Isolated RNA was reverse transcribed in full, so expressed TCRB transcripts were sequenced. Assay used: immunoSEQ multiplex PCR; TCRdb lists only in-frame clones, some missing. This table holds 900,000 or so clones, 15% to 20% found once. The material sequenced was naive CD4+ T cells from blood. Every receptor here comes from a woman between 18 and 29 years old in good health.

This clone came up a few times. At the DNA level, this CDR3 is encoded by other sequences in the same sample as well. V usage is TRBV20-1 and J usage is TRBJ1-2; D is perhaps TRBD1 (5 bases). Per germline, CDR1 DFQATT and CDR2 SNEGSKA (reference sequence). V was cut by 2 bases and J by 7 bases, with 8 bases left in between. The CDR3 is 11 amino acids. In nucleotides, the CDR3 is TGCAGTGCTAGAAGGGGTCGTGGCTACACCTTC. It specifies CSARRGRGYTF.

The chain combines TRBV6-5 with TRBJ1-1, with D unclear. Germline V lookup: CDR1 MNHEY, CDR2 SVGAGI. The CDR3 is 11 residues long. Trimming removed 9 bases from V and 5 bases from J, with 10 bases in between. CDR3 amino acids: CASIGITEAFF. DNA of the CDR3: TGTGCCAGTATCGGGATTACTGAAGCTTTCTTT.

The rearrangement joins TRBV15 to TRBJ2-3; TRBD2 matches 8 bases. Germline V CDR1 and CDR2: LNHNV, YYDKDF (reference sequence). J was trimmed by 4 bases and V by 5 bases; bases with no gene match: 5. The length of the CDR3 is 14 residues. This CDR3 is CATSAAGRADTQYF. The CDR3 DNA is TGTGCCACCAGCGCGGCCGGGAGGGCAGATACGCAGTATTTT. Using reference TRBV15 and TRBJ2-3 for the parts outside the CDR3, the full variable domain is DAMVIQNPRYQVTQFGKPVTLSCSQTLNHNVMYWYQQKSSQAPKLLFHYYDKDFNNEADTPDNFQSRRPNTSFCFLDIRSPGLGDTAMYLCATSAAGRADTQYFGPGTRLTVL.

In this sample, this clone turned up a few times. This chain connects TRBV10-3 to TRBJ2-7; no definite D call. V was clipped by 3 bases and J by 0 bases, with 15 bases between them. Germline V gene sequence: CDR1 ENHRY, CDR2 SYGVKD. The CDR3 spans 16 residues. CDR3 nucleotides: TGTGCCATCAGTGATATTGCGAGATCGTACTCCTACGAGCAGTACTTC. Amino acids: CAISDIARSYSYEQYF.

This clone was observed a handful of times. The CDR3 protein is CASSSPGGDRGRDEQFF. The CDR3 bases are TGTGCCAGCAGTTCCCCCGGAGGGGACAGGGGGCGGGATGAGCAGTTCTTC. The rearrangement joins TRBV28 to TRBJ2-1; 12 bases map to TRBD1. CDR3 length: 17 residues. V lost 4 bases to trimming and J lost 8 bases; unmatched junction nucleotides: 12. Germline V gene data show CDR1 as MDHEN and CDR2 as SYDVKM.

This clone occurred a few times. V and J are TRBV28 and TRBJ2-7; D might be TRBD1 (6 bases). There are 14 residues in the CDR3. V shed 2 bases and J shed 7 bases, with 15 bases lying between them. Germline V gene lookup returns CDR1 MDHEN and CDR2 SYDVKM. The CDR3 nucleotides read TGTGCCAGCAGTTTACCCAGGGTCGGACAGGAGCAGTACTTC. Translated: CASSLPRVGQEQYF.